This T cell receptor (beta chain) was found in a study of T cell repertoires in cytomegalovirus infection. Study context: Signatures in public TCR beta sequences pointed to both CMV infection and matching HLA type.

This clonotype appeared a few times. Its antigen is not known. This CDR3 contains 13 residues. CDR1 MDHEN and CDR2 SYDVKM come from the germline V gene. V was trimmed by 1 base and J by 5 bases, leaving 8 bases between them. TCRdb used MiXCR to reprocess the reads, holding one entry per CDR3 protein. The table has about 530,000 distinct CDR3 sequences, around 27% seen once. Study-wide results and caveats: Public TCR beta family frequency separated CMV-and-HLA carriers, including in an independent cohort.

Sequencing was carried out using PBMCs. The source of this sequence is a human donor in good health (CMV status not recorded). Some clones in this sample may be carry-over from other donors' samples. The V and J genes are TRBV28 and TRBJ1-2, with D unclear. For the CDR3, the DNA is TGTGCCAGCAGTTTATTCCCAGAGTATGGCTACACCTTC. Its translation: CASSLFPEYGYTF.